Listed below are T cell receptor beta chains from one sample, sequenced in a study of shared clonotypes between healthy human individuals. Sequenced by immunoSEQ multiplex PCR; TCRdb stores in-frame clones only, minus some. The sample shows about 820,000 clones, 80% to 95% of them seen only once. The specimen sequenced was naive CD8+ T cells sorted from blood. The receptor set was obtained from a man aged 25 to 45 in good health. Both conserved end residues are part of each CDR3.

>TRBJ2-7|TRBV27
CASSPLGQGIREQYF
>TRBJ2-1|TRBV4-1
CASSQVLAGLQGEQFF
>TRBJ2-1|TRBV27
CASSQTGTSDEQFF
>TRBJ2-1|TRBV27
CASSSWTSNNEQFF
>TRBJ2-7|TRBV7-9
CASRDGTTYEQYF
>TRBJ1-2|TRBV27
CASSFRGRNYGYTF
>TRBJ2-7|TRBV11-2
CASSSGQGEYYEQYF
>TRBJ2-5|TRBV7-2
CASSLGFRGTGRGETQYF
>TRBJ2-5|TRBV4-1
CASSQKQASRQETQYF
>TRBJ1-4|TRBV19
CASSIREKLFF
>TRBJ1-4|TRBV14
CASSQERSTNEKLFF
>TRBJ2-7|TRBV27
CASSLDRGLNEQYF
>TRBJ2-3|TRBV19
CASSMGVAGTDTQYF
>TRBJ2-1|TRBV9
CASTPLGGNNEQFF
>TRBJ2-1|TRBV7-8
CASSFFASRPEDEQFF
>TRBJ1-1|TRBV12-5
CASGFTNTEAFF
>TRBJ1-4|TRBV6-5
CASSWGWGEKLFF
>TRBJ2-7|TRBV30
CAWSVSRAYEQYF
>TRBJ1-4|TRBV11-2
CASSLVTDEKLFF
>TRBJ1-1|TRBV7-9
CASSPRDTEAFF
>TRBJ2-1|TRBV6-5
CASEQGRGEQFF
>TRBJ2-1|TRBV11-2
CASTMGATSYNEQFF
>TRBJ1-1|TRBV13
CASSLRTENTEAFF
>TRBJ2-7|TRBV10-2
CASSVGQGEMNEQYF
>TRBJ2-5|TRBV5-4
CASSQTGTGQETQYF
>TRBJ1-5|TRBV4-1
CASSQEDGLGFSNQPQHF
>TRBJ2-2|TRBV4-3
CASSQDPGTGELFF
>TRBJ2-7|TRBV5-1
CASSSTYEQYF
>TRBJ2-7|TRBV5-4
CASSPRQGKSYEQYF
>TRBJ1-5|TRBV25-1
CASSAGAGGSNQPQHF
>TRBJ2-1|TRBV9
CASSVDDSHNEQFF
>TRBJ2-2|TRBV29-1
CSAESGYQTGELFF
>TRBJ2-5|TRBV28
CASSHDKETQYF
>TRBJ2-2|TRBV6-1
CASSEGGPYTGELFF
>TRBJ2-7|TRBV5-4
CASSFWGAYEQYF